The clone carrying this TCR beta chain was counted a single time. These data are taken from a study of blood T cell repertoires in COVID-19. Germline-derived CDR1 and CDR2 are LGHDT and YNNKEL (reference sequence). This CDR3 spans 15 amino acids. After removal of 4 bases from V and 2 bases from J, the junction contained 4 bases not matched to a gene. This table comes from immunoSEQ multiplex PCR, and its TCRdb copy is limited to in-frame clones, with some not included. Among about 90,000 clones listed, 65% to 85% were seen once. The sample comprised peripheral blood. This TCR was sampled from a woman aged 80 or over with active or convalescent COVID-19. This rearrangement joins TRBV3-1 (or the pseudogene TRBV3-2) to TRBJ2-3; TRBD1 matches at 9 bases. Here the CDR3 reads CASSLGTGLTDTQYF. CDR3 bases: TGTGCCAGCAGCCTCGGGACAGGGCTCACAGATACGCAGTATTTT.